The 25 T cell receptor beta chains below were found in one sample sequenced in a study of cytotoxic CD8 clonotypes in ibrutinib-treated CLL. The data were produced by immunoSEQ multiplex PCR, yet TCRdb's version contains in-frame clones alone and is incomplete. The table includes around 130,000 clones, approximately 81% detected once. Sample: PBMCs, taken after 24 months of ibrutinib treatment. The receptors were gathered from a human donor with chronic lymphocytic leukemia.

This clone was seen once. The chain carries TRBV27 and TRBJ2-3, with D maybe TRBD1 (5 bases). The CDR3 runs to 14 residues. The V gene's germline CDR1 is MNHEY and CDR2 SMNVEV (reference sequence). V was trimmed by 2 bases and J by 6 bases, leaving 12 bases between them. DNA for the CDR3: TGTGCCAGCAGTTTAAGCAGGGTGGAGGATACGCAGTATTTT. Encoded protein: CASSLSRVEDTQYF.

The chain employs TRBV28 and TRBJ2-7; D uncertain. The CDR3 covers 11 residues. The germline V gene encodes CDR1 MDHEN and CDR2 SYDVKM. Trimming pared 8 bases from V and 3 bases from J, leaving 8 bases between. DNA of the CDR3: TGTGCCAGCGGCTCCAACTACGAGCAGTACTTC. It encodes CASGSNYEQYF.

This chain connects TRBV6-1 to TRBJ2-3; TRBD2 might be the D (6 bases). This CDR3 comprises 16 residues. Trimming shortened V by 4 bases and J by 0 bases, and 14 bases separated the two germline ends. Germline assignment: CDR1 MNHNS and CDR2 SASEGT. The CDR3 is CASSAGSGSSTDTQYF. The CDR3 DNA reads as TGTGCCAGCAGTGCCGGTAGCGGCTCTAGCACAGATACGCAGTATTTT.

The chain links TRBV29-1 to TRBJ2-1, with D maybe TRBD2 (5 bases). There are 14 residues in the CDR3. Trimming removed 6 bases at V and 11 bases at J, with 23 bases between. The germline CDR1 and CDR2 sequences are SQVTM and ANQGSEA. The CDR3 here is CSVTPGSASMKQFF. The DNA of the CDR3 is TGCAGCGTAACTCCGGGATCAGCCTCAATGAAGCAGTTCTTC.

This chain uses TRBV18 with TRBJ2-5, with D tentatively TRBD2 (6 bases). V lost 0 bases and J 2 bases, leaving 7 bases between the germline ends. The CDR3 sequence is 14 residues long. Germline V gene lookup returns CDR1 KGHSH and CDR2 LQKENI. Here the CDR3 DNA reads TGTGCCAGCTCACCACCGGGACTGCAAGAGACCCAGTACTTC. Its translation is CASSPPGLQETQYF.

This sequence joins TRBV4-3 and TRBJ1-4; D unclear. Between the trimmed V and J ends, which lost 1 base and 3 bases, there was a span of 9 bases. The CDR3 is 15 residues long. Germline V gene sequence: CDR1 LGHNA, CDR2 YSLEER. The CDR3: CASSQATRANEKLFF. In DNA form, the CDR3 reads TGCGCCAGCAGCCAAGCCACGAGGGCTAATGAAAAACTGTTTTTT.

A few counts support this clone. The rearrangement joins TRBV2 to TRBJ1-5; no reliable D call. From germline, CDR1 is SNHLY and CDR2 FYNNEI. The CDR3 has 14 residues. Trimming stripped 0 bases from V and 6 bases from J, with 9 bases between. CDR3 protein: CASSEARVFQPQHF. CDR3 sequence (DNA): TGTGCCAGCAGTGAAGCGAGGGTTTTTCAGCCCCAGCATTTT.

The genes are TRBV6-1 and TRBJ1-1, with 10 bases lining up with TRBD1. Germline CDR1 is MNHNS and CDR2 is SASEGT. The CDR3 runs to 15 residues. Trimming removed 3 bases from V and 3 bases from J; junction bases left unmatched: 4. The CDR3 reads CASSDPGQGDTEAFF. DNA of the CDR3: TGTGCCAGCAGTGATCCAGGACAGGGGGACACTGAAGCTTTCTTT.

The chain employs TRBV6-5 and TRBJ1-2, with no clear D. CDR1 is MNHEY, CDR2 SVGAGI, per germline. CDR3 length equals 11 residues. CDR3 amino acids: CSYERTGGYTF. The CDR3 DNA is TGTTCCTACGAGCGGACTGGGGGCTACACCTTC.

The sample holds one count of this clone. The genes are TRBV4-3 and TRBJ1-1, with 8 nucleotides matching TRBD1. The CDR3 runs 15 residues. Germline assignment: CDR1 LGHNA and CDR2 YSLEER. The V segment lost 4 bases and the J segment 5 bases; nucleotides outside the gene matches: 9. Here the CDR3 DNA reads TGCGCCAGCAGCCTCCTAGGACAGGGAGGAACTGAAGCTTTCTTT. This translates into CASSLLGQGGTEAFF.

This clone was seen only a few times. The chain has TRBV5-1 and TRBJ2-1; 7 positions match TRBD1. This CDR3 is built from 13 residues. CDR1 is SGHRS and CDR2 is YFSETQ in the germline V gene. The V gene end was trimmed by 4 bases and the J gene end by 6 bases; junction bases not matched to a gene: 4. The chain's CDR3 is CASSRPGGNEQFF. DNA of the CDR3: TGCGCCAGCAGCCGCCCAGGGGGCAATGAGCAGTTCTTC.

This clone was counted only a few times. J is TRBJ1-5 and V is TRBV18, with D maybe TRBD1 (5 bases). Germline V gene data show CDR1 as KGHSH and CDR2 as LQKENI. Trimming left V 3 bases short and J 5 bases short, with 11 bases between. CDR3 size: 14 residues. CDR3 protein: CASSPEGTYQPQHF. The CDR3 nucleotides read TGTGCCAGCTCACCCGAGGGGACCTATCAGCCCCAGCATTTT. Variable domain in full (rest from reference TRBV18 and TRBJ1-5): NAGVMQNPRHLVRRRGQEARLRCSPMKGHSHVYWYRQLPEEGLKFMVYLQKENIIDESGMPKERFSAEFPKEGPSILRIQQVVRGDSAAYFCASSPEGTYQPQHFGDGTRLSIL.

The V and J genes are TRBV30 and TRBJ1-3; no clear D. Trimming removed 0 bases from V and 0 bases from J, with 9 bases in between. CDR1 is GTSNPN, CDR2 SVGIG, per germline (reference sequence). This CDR3 contains 15 residues. CDR3 coding DNA: TGTGCCTGGAGTGTTTTTTTGACCTCTGGAAACACCATATATTTT. It encodes CAWSVFLTSGNTIYF.

The chain is built from TRBV25-1 and TRBJ1-6, with 10 positions matching TRBD1. Unmatched junction bases numbered 5, after V lost 3 bases and J lost 9 bases. The CDR3 runs 15 residues. Germline V CDR1 and CDR2: MGHDK, SYGVNS. CDR3 in DNA: TGTGCCAGCAGTGAGCCGACAGGGGGCAGTTCACCCCTCCACTTT. Protein: CASSEPTGGSSPLHF.

This rearrangement joins TRBV5-6 to TRBJ2-3; 10 positions match TRBD2. Germline trimming cut 3 bases from V and 6 bases from J; bases unmatched to any gene: 7. The length of the CDR3 is 15 residues. Germline V lookup: CDR1 SGHDT, CDR2 YYEEEE. For the CDR3, the DNA is TGTGCCAGCAGCTCTAAGCGGGGGGGCTCCGATACGCAGTATTTT. It yields the protein CASSSKRGGSDTQYF.

The V and J genes are TRBV2 and TRBJ2-2; tentatively, D is TRBD1 (6 bases). CDR1 is SNHLY, CDR2 FYNNEI, per germline. The V and J ends lost 8 bases and 4 bases respectively, with 14 bases between them. This CDR3 contains 14 residues. CDR3 sequence reads: CASFGDIITGELFF. For the CDR3, the DNA is TGTGCCAGCTTTGGGGACATAATCACCGGGGAGCTGTTTTTT.

The V gene is TRBV10-2, the J gene TRBJ2-3, with 8 nucleotides matching TRBD1. Germline-derived CDR1 and CDR2 are WSHSY and SAAADI. Losses at the gene ends were 3 bases for V and 5 bases for J; bases not matched to a gene: 4. The CDR3 sequence is 14 residues long. The CDR3: CASSEQGVQDTQYF. In DNA, the CDR3 is TGCGCCAGCAGTGAACAGGGGGTCCAAGATACGCAGTATTTT.

The CDR3 DNA reads as TGTGCCAGCAGCTCCCCGCGGGGGGAATCCTATGGCTACACCTTC. Protein product: CASSSPRGESYGYTF. The rearrangement uses TRBV5-4 and TRBJ1-2; the D gene is possibly TRBD1 (5 bases). Germline V gene lookup returns CDR1 SGHNT and CDR2 YYREEE (reference sequence). The CDR3 covers 15 residues. V was pared by 3 bases and J by 4 bases, with 16 bases between.

V usage is TRBV30 and J usage is TRBJ1-4; D call uncertain. V was shortened by 1 base and J by 5 bases, with 11 bases between the two germline ends. This CDR3 is 14 amino acids long. Germline assignment: CDR1 GTSNPN and CDR2 SVGIG (reference sequence). The CDR3 region is CAWSASAKNEKLFF. The DNA for the CDR3 is TGTGCCTGGAGTGCGAGTGCGAAAAATGAAAAACTGTTTTTT.

This clone was observed a handful of times. Other DNA sequences in this specimen translate into the identical CDR3. The V gene is TRBV7-2, the J gene TRBJ2-7; D unclear. The CDR3 totals 11 residues. Germline values: CDR1 SGHTA, CDR2 FQGNSA. Trimming removed 4 bases from V and 4 bases from J, with 5 bases in between. CDR3 coding DNA: TGTGCCAGCAGCTCAGCGTACGAGCAGTACTTC. It specifies CASSSAYEQYF.

A few counts support this clone. The chain couples TRBV7-9 to TRBJ1-6; D not resolved. Germline V gene sequence: CDR1 SEHNR, CDR2 FQNEAQ (reference sequence). V lost 6 bases and J 6 bases, leaving 12 bases between the germline ends. The CDR3 totals 14 residues. The CDR3 sequence: CASSPDPFNSPLHF. CDR3 DNA sequence: TGTGCCAGCAGTCCTGACCCATTTAATTCACCCCTCCACTTT.

This chain uses TRBV5-5 with TRBJ2-2; TRBD2 matches 10 bases. The CDR3 runs to 16 residues. Germline CDR1 reads SGHKS; CDR2 reads YYEKEE (reference sequence). J was trimmed by 4 bases and V by 3 bases; bases with no gene match: 6. For the CDR3, the DNA is TGTGCCAGCAGCTGGGGACTAGCGTCGCTCACCGGGGAGCTGTTTTTT. Translating gives CASSWGLASLTGELFF. Full variable domain (rest looked up from reference TRBV5-5 and TRBJ2-2): DAGVTQSPTHLIKTRGQQVTLRCSPISGHKSVSWYQQVLGQGPQFIFQYYEKEERGRGNFPDRFSARQFPNYSSELNVNALLLGDSALYLCASSWGLASLTGELFFGEGSRLTVL.

This clone has a handful of counts. The chain joins TRBV13 to TRBJ2-3, with TRBD2 matching 13 bases. Germline V gene lookup returns CDR1 PRHDT and CDR2 FYEKMQ (reference sequence). This CDR3 is 19 amino acids long. Trimming took 0 bases from V and 2 from J; bases not matched to a gene: 8. CDR3 in DNA: TGTGCCAGCAGCTTAGGAAGACTAGCGGGGGGCCGGAACACAGATACGCAGTATTTT. Amino acids: CASSLGRLAGGRNTDTQYF.

This clone has a handful of counts. The J gene is TRBJ1-2, the V gene TRBV7-9; tentative D call: TRBD1 (5 bases). CDR3 size: 12 residues. Germline CDR1 and CDR2: SEHNR and FQNEAQ (reference sequence). Trimming removed 7 bases from V and 2 bases from J, with 8 bases in between. The CDR3 reads CASTTENYGYTF. The CDR3 region has the DNA TGTGCCAGCACGACAGAGAACTATGGCTACACCTTC.

The rearrangement joins TRBV13 to TRBJ2-2, with 10 bases that match TRBD1. There are 18 residues in the CDR3. Unmatched junction bases numbered 11, after V lost 5 bases and J lost 2 bases. Germline V gene sequence: CDR1 PRHDT, CDR2 FYEKMQ (reference sequence). The CDR3 nucleotides are TGTGCCAGCAGCCCTTCGACAGGGGGCCTCCCCAACACCGGGGAGCTGTTTTTT. Its protein product is CASSPSTGGLPNTGELFF.